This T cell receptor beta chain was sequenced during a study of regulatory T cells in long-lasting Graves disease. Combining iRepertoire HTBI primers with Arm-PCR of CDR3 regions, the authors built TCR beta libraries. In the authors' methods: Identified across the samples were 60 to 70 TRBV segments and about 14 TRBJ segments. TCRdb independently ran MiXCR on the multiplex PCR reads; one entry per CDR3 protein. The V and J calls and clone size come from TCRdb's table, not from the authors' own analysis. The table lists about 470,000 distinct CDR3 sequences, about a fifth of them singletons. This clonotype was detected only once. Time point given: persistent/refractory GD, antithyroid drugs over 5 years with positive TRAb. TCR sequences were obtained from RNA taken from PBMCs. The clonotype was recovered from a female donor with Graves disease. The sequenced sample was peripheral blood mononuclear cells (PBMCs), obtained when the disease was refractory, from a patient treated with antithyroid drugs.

CDR3 DNA sequence: TGTGCCAGCAGCCCCCGACGACTCGCGGGAGGGCCCCTCAAGGACGAGCAGTACTTC. As protein: CASSPRRLAGGPLKDEQYF. V usage is TRBV7-8 and J usage is TRBJ2-7; 9 bases match TRBD2. The CDR3 length is 19 residues. V lost 5 bases to trimming and J lost 5 bases; unmatched junction nucleotides: 22. Germline lookup yields CDR1 SGHVS and CDR2 FQNEAQ.